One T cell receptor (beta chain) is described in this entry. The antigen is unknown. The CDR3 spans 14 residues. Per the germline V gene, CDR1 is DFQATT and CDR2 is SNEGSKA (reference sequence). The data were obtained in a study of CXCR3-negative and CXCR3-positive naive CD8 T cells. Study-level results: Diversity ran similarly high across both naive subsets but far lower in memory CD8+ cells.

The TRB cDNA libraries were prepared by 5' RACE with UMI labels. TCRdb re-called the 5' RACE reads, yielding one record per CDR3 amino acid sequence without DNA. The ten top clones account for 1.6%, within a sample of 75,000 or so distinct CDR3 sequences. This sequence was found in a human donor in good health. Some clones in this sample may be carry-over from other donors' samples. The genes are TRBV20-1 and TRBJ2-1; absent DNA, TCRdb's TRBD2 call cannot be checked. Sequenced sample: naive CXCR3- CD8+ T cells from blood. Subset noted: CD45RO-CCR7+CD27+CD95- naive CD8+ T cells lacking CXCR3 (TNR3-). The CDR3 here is CSAKPLAGGNEQFF.